What follows is one T cell receptor beta chain and its context. It lacks a known antigen. Base qualities were left out, and no much larger clone turns up one base away. Each collaborating institution followed its own protocols to collect whole blood in K2EDTA tubes. For TCRbeta analysis, collaborator samples were shipped as frozen whole blood, as isolated PBMCs, or as DNA extracted from either sample type. The data derive from a study of blood T cell repertoires in COVID-19 (TCRdb year 2020). Context from the whole study: Samples covering the acute and convalescent phases of COVID-19 were provided by collaborators in the United States, Italy and Spain. The prospective study material was composed of cDNA or gDNA derived from T cells, B-cell-depleted T cells, or PBMCs. Deeply sampled blood TCRbeta repertoires from subjects exposed to, actively infected with, or recovered from COVID-19 were included in the dataset. The samples were drawn from the first 160 participants of the ongoing ImmuneRACE study and from 950 to 1,500 subjects provided by 6 global collaborators. Sample metadata almost always included a de-identified subject ID, COVID-19 status, age in years and sex. The repertoires were made available in a free public database intended to serve as a resource for research on the immune response to SARS-CoV-2. HLA class I and class II types, where available, came from metadata supplied by the sample provider rather than from assay-based typing.

TCRbeta CDR3 regions were amplified from genomic DNA using the immunoSEQ Assay, a bias-controlled multiplex PCR. For the original study's pipeline: Within the assay, amplification of reference gene primers was used to estimate how many nucleated cells each sample contained. To quantify the absolute abundance of each unique TCRbeta CDR3 rearrangement, sequence reads were collapsed and filtered. For each sample, productive Simpson clonality was calculated as the square root of Simpson's diversity index over productive rearrangements. TCRdb retrieved this table from immuneACCESS and kept in-frame rearrangements only. Not all clones are present; in checked studies, unresolved V genes account for under half, and no reason is known for the remainder. The DNA was the basis for D and trimming; V, J and clone size are from that table. Across this sample there are more than 55,000 clones, with 75% to 90% seen only once. 1.3% of the sample lies in the top ten.

Study-wide findings and limitations: The quantity of clinical and demographic metadata differed by source and by participant and was supplied without curation.

At the junction V is shortened by 5 bases and J by 4 bases; bases outside the gene matches: 8. The CDR3 spans 15 residues, from the cysteine through the phenylalanine. Only the CDR3 part of the read is kept: 45 bases, read in frame from the first base. The germline V gene provides CDR1 SNHLY and CDR2 FYNNEI. In this chain, TRBV2 is recombined with TRBJ1-3, and 7 bases in between align with TRBD1. Specimen: peripheral blood. This TCR was recovered from a woman at least 80 years old with acute or convalescent COVID-19. The sequenced DNA is TGTGCCAGCAGTCGACAGGGAAATTCAGGAAACACCATATATTTT. This gives the protein CASSRQGNSGNTIYF. Supplemented by the reference TRBV2 and TRBJ1-3 proteins around the CDR3, the complete variable domain is EPEVTQTPSHQVTQMGQEVILRCVPISNHLYFYWYRQILGQKVEFLVSFYNNEISEKSEIFDDQFSVERPDGSNFTLKIRSTKLEDSAMYFCASSRQGNSGNTIYFGEGSWLTVV.